The clone carrying this T cell receptor beta chain was counted at least ten times. The sample belongs to a study of CD8+CD57+ T cells in acquired aplastic anemia. About the study: Sorted CD4+ and CD8+ cells yielded roughly 3.5 ug of DNA on average.

Genomic DNA was employed as the template in profiling TCR beta VDJ and CDR3. TCRdb analysed the reads with MiXCR anew, one entry per CDR3 protein. The sample includes some 410,000 distinct CDR3 sequences, roughly 64% of them seen just once. J lost 2 bases, V lost 7 bases, and 8 bases had no gene match. Per the germline V gene, CDR1 is MNHEY and CDR2 is SMNVEV (reference sequence). The CDR3 has 14 residues. The receptor was derived from a human donor in good health, serving as a control. Sequencing was carried out using sorted CD4+, CD8+, or CD8+CD57+ T cells (not recorded which) from PBMCs. This chain joins TRBV27 and TRBJ2-7, with TRBD1 matching over 7 bases. In nucleotides, the CDR3 is TGTGCCAGCAACTCCGGGACAGCTACCTACGAGCAGTACTTC. It encodes CASNSGTATYEQYF.